These T cell receptor beta chains were read from a single sample in a study of T-cell reconstitution after alpha-beta-depleted transplantation in children. TCRdb re-derived calls from the PCR reads in MiXCR, one entry per CDR3 protein. The sample has around 600,000 distinct CDR3 sequences, 16% seen once. Sequencing was performed on PBMCs from the stem cell graft donor, taken from the stem cell graft. Receptors were obtained from a human donor who donated a stem cell graft to a child with acute myeloid leukemia. CDR3s include the opening cysteine and the closing phenylalanine or tryptophan. Fields, in order: J gene, V gene, clone size, D gene, CDR3 protein, CDR3 DNA. The D gene is left open where the match is weak. Clone sizes are given selectively: once, few, many, or a class where the clone is expanded.

>TRBJ2-3|TRBV13|-|TRBD2
CASSIRIGGRDTQYF
TGTGCCAGCAGTATTAGGATCGGGGGGAGAGATACGCAGTATTTT
>TRBJ2-1|TRBV27|many|-
CASRLVSAYNEQFF
TGTGCCAGCCGTCTAGTCAGCGCCTACAATGAGCAGTTCTTC
>TRBJ2-1|TRBV20-1|few|TRBD2
CSASPSSGDYNEQFF
TGCAGTGCCTCCCCTTCTAGCGGCGATTACAATGAGCAGTTCTTC
>TRBJ1-1|TRBV20-1|many|-
CSARFPGRIMNTEAFF
TGCAGTGCTAGATTCCCGGGACGCATCATGAACACTGAAGCTTTCTTT
>TRBJ1-4|TRBV7-2|few|-
CASSLDQKNEKLFF
TGTGCCAGCAGCTTAGACCAGAAGAATGAAAAACTGTTTTTT
>TRBJ1-3|TRBV6-1|-|TRBD1
CASSQGQASGNTIYF
TGTGCCAGCAGCCAAGGACAGGCTTCGGGAAACACCATATATTTT
>TRBJ2-7|TRBV27|-|-
CASSPIAATRPVEQYF
TGTGCCAGCAGCCCAATAGCCGCAACTAGGCCGGTCGAGCAGTACTTC
>TRBJ2-2|TRBV20-1|-|TRBD1
CSARGDRMNTGELFF
TGCAGTGCTAGAGGGGACAGGATGAACACCGGGGAGCTGTTTTTT
>TRBJ1-1|TRBV4-1|few|-
CASSQDPPDSMNTEAFF
TGCGCCAGCAGCCAAGATCCCCCCGACAGCATGAACACTGAAGCTTTCTTT
>TRBJ2-1|TRBV6-1|-|TRBD1
CASRGDRGIYNEQFF
TGTGCCAGCAGGGGGGACAGGGGCATCTACAATGAGCAGTTCTTC
>TRBJ1-2|TRBV29-1|few|-
CSVEDGGSVLPRGYTF
TGCAGCGTTGAAGATGGGGGGAGCGTACTACCCAGGGGCTACACCTTC
>TRBJ2-5|TRBV29-1|-|-
CSVDVPGRRETQYF
TGCAGCGTTGATGTTCCTGGGCGGCGGGAGACCCAGTACTTC
>TRBJ2-1|TRBV5-1|-|TRBD1
CASSNRDRGAYNEQFF
TGCGCCAGCAGCAACCGGGACAGGGGTGCCTACAATGAGCAGTTCTTC
>TRBJ2-3|TRBV10-1|many|-
CASSTLTDTQYF
TGCGCCAGCAGTACGCTCACAGATACGCAGTATTTT
>TRBJ1-5|TRBV6-1|few|-
CASSETPGIYSNQPQHF
TGTGCCAGCAGCGAAACTCCCGGAATATATAGCAATCAGCCCCAGCATTTT
>TRBJ2-1|TRBV5-1|few|TRBD2
CASSLTSGGIYNEQFF
TGCGCCAGCAGTCTGACTAGCGGGGGCATCTACAATGAGCAGTTCTTC
>TRBJ1-5|TRBV20-1|many|-
CSARAASRVGNQPQHF
TGCAGTGCTAGAGCCGCGTCGCGGGTGGGGAATCAGCCCCAGCATTTT
>TRBJ1-1|TRBV29-1|many|-
CSGRGPEATEAFF
TGCAGCGGGAGGGGCCCAGAGGCCACTGAAGCTTTCTTT
>TRBJ2-5|TRBV6-5|many|TRBD2
CASSYSGLAGLQETQYF
TGTGCCAGCAGTTATTCAGGACTAGCGGGGCTCCAAGAGACCCAGTACTTC
>TRBJ2-3|TRBV24-1|-|-
CATSDQTHSTDTQYF
TGTGCCACCAGTGATCAAACCCACAGTACAGATACGCAGTATTTT
>TRBJ1-1|TRBV25-1|many|-
CASSGWVGNTEAFF
TGTGCCAGCAGTGGATGGGTGGGGAACACTGAAGCTTTCTTT
>TRBJ1-3|TRBV10-2|-|-
CASRTGSSGNTIYF
TGCGCCAGCAGGACGGGGTCCTCTGGAAACACCATATATTTT
>TRBJ2-5|TRBV12-2|-|-
CASRFRGTLQETQYF
TGTGCAAGTCGCTTCCGAGGGACACTCCAAGAGACCCAGTACTTC
>TRBJ2-1|TRBV7-9|few|-
CASSLAQGTYNEQFF
TGTGCCAGCAGCTTAGCCCAGGGGACCTACAATGAGCAGTTCTTC
>TRBJ1-4|TRBV5-6|many|-
CASSSDHEKLFF
TGTGCCAGCAGTTCCGATCACGAAAAACTGTTTTTT
>TRBJ2-3|TRBV12-3/TRBV12-4|-|-
CASSSRTGTTDTQYF
TGTGCCAGCAGTTCTCGGACTGGAACAACAGATACGCAGTATTTT
>TRBJ2-1|TRBV5-1|few|TRBD2
CASSLNRGVYEQFF
TGCGCCAGCAGCTTGAACCGGGGGGTATATGAGCAGTTCTTC
>TRBJ2-7|TRBV4-3|few|-
CASSQDRLSVSEQYF
TGCGCCAGCAGCCAAGATCGATTATCGGTTTCCGAGCAGTACTTC
>TRBJ2-5|TRBV29-1|many|-
CSVRPGTQETQYF
TGCAGCGTACGGCCAGGAACACAAGAGACCCAGTACTTC
>TRBJ2-3|TRBV20-1|-|-
CSARGGKEVVVRSTDTQYF
TGCAGTGCTAGAGGAGGGAAAGAAGTGGTCGTTAGGAGCACAGATACGCAGTATTTT
>TRBJ2-3|TRBV10-3|many|TRBD2
CAISSSGGTADTQYF
TGTGCCATCAGTTCTAGCGGGGGGACGGCAGATACGCAGTATTTT
>TRBJ1-5|TRBV12-3/TRBV12-4|-|TRBD1
CASSQGQVEGNQPQHF
TGTGCCAGTTCCCAAGGACAGGTTGAGGGCAATCAGCCCCAGCATTTT
>TRBJ1-2|TRBV20-1|many|-
CSAGPGKGYTF
TGCAGTGCCGGACCGGGAAAGGGCTACACCTTC
>TRBJ1-2|TRBV5-5|-|-
CASSLELGSDYGYTF
TGTGCCAGCAGCTTGGAGCTGGGATCAGACTATGGCTACACCTTC
>TRBJ2-1|TRBV7-9|few|-
CASSTPRGSYNEQFF
TGTGCCAGCAGCACCCCCAGGGGCTCCTACAATGAGCAGTTCTTC
>TRBJ1-2|TRBV20-1|many|-
CSALGTYGYTF
TGCAGTGCCTTAGGGACCTATGGCTACACCTTC
>TRBJ2-7|TRBV5-4|few|-
CASSRQSSYEQYF
TGTGCCAGCAGTCGCCAAAGCTCCTACGAGCAGTACTTC
>TRBJ2-5|TRBV20-1|few|TRBD2
CSARMGRGGTETQYF
TGCAGTGCTAGAATGGGGCGGGGGGGCACAGAGACCCAGTACTTC
>TRBJ2-5|TRBV12-3/TRBV12-4|few|TRBD2
CASSLAGLAGKETQYF
TGTGCCAGCAGTTTAGCCGGACTAGCGGGGAAAGAGACCCAGTACTTC
>TRBJ1-1|TRBV6-1|few|-
CASSEWGKNTEAFF
TGTGCCAGCAGTGAATGGGGGAAGAACACTGAAGCTTTCTTT
>TRBJ1-2|TRBV12-3/TRBV12-4|-|TRBD1
CASSLGTGGNGYTF
TGTGCCAGCAGTTTAGGGACAGGGGGGAATGGCTACACCTTC
>TRBJ1-1|TRBV7-9|-|-
CASSTNRNPMNTEAFF
TGTGCCAGCAGCACAAACAGGAACCCCATGAACACTGAAGCTTTCTTT
>TRBJ2-1|TRBV12-3/TRBV12-4|many|TRBD2
CASSTGGPSYNEQFF
TGTGCCAGCAGTACGGGGGGGCCCTCCTACAATGAGCAGTTCTTC
>TRBJ2-2|TRBV27|many|TRBD1
CASSLRGLGNGELFF
TGTGCCAGCAGTCTAAGGGGGCTAGGGAACGGGGAGCTGTTTTTT
>TRBJ2-1|TRBV10-3|-|-
CAISGTFNNEQFF
TGTGCCATCAGTGGGACTTTTAACAATGAGCAGTTCTTC
>TRBJ2-5|TRBV12-3/TRBV12-4|-|-
CASSPDTGREETQYF
TGTGCCAGCAGTCCCGATACAGGGAGGGAAGAGACCCAGTACTTC
>TRBJ1-6|TRBV20-1|many|TRBD1
CSADGALTGEDSPLHF
TGCAGTGCGGACGGGGCTCTGACAGGGGAGGATTCACCCCTCCACTTT
>TRBJ1-2|TRBV7-2|-|-
CASSLSTGGWEYGYTF
TGTGCCAGCAGCCTAAGCACGGGGGGCTGGGAGTATGGCTACACCTTC
>TRBJ2-6|TRBV12-3/TRBV12-4|many|-
CASSQGDFSGANVLTF
TGTGCCAGCAGTCAGGGTGATTTCTCTGGGGCCAACGTCCTGACTTTC
>TRBJ2-3|TRBV20-1|many|TRBD1
CSARDGGTGRTDTQYF
TGCAGTGCTAGAGATGGGGGGACAGGGCGCACAGATACGCAGTATTTT
>TRBJ1-1|TRBV7-2|-|-
CASSLGHGGTEAFF
TGTGCCAGCAGCTTAGGGCATGGGGGCACTGAAGCTTTCTTT